The rows below give T cell receptor beta chains drawn from one sample of a study of CD8+ T cells in alopecia areata. This table comes from immunoSEQ multiplex PCR, and its TCRdb copy is limited to in-frame clones, with some not included. The sample lists approximately 91,000 clones, roughly 47% occurring once. The sample consisted of CD4+ T cells sorted from blood. The receptor source for this set is a human donor with alopecia areata. CDR3s leave out the opening cysteine and the closing phenylalanine or tryptophan. Not all rows give a size; the values are once, few, many and, for expanded clones, a class.

j_call v_call clone_size cdr3_aa
TRBJ2-1 TRBV7-8 few ASSSPGLAGNEQF
TRBJ2-5 TRBV29-1 few SVDSQGWQETQY
TRBJ2-5 TRBV30 . AWIQRETQY
TRBJ1-2 TRBV23-1 few ASSPRGCRDRRYGYT
TRBJ2-1 TRBV5-1 . ASSPELAEPSGEQF
TRBJ2-3 TRBV29-1 . SVLGHTQY
TRBJ2-7 TRBV5-7 . ASAQLYEQY
TRBJ1-2 TRBV29-1 . SVAGLLIYGYT
TRBJ2-7 TRBV30 . AWSGGGAAKTEQY
TRBJ2-1 TRBV5-6 . ASSQTGYPVNEQF
TRBJ2-7 TRBV29-1 . SVGTSGRITYEQY
TRBJ1-2 TRBV27 . ASSLRGTGLHGYT
TRBJ2-7 TRBV7-8 . ASSFIQGVEQY
TRBJ2-5 TRBV29-1 . SAAEGVQETQY
TRBJ2-2 TRBV9 . ASTGTSGGSNTGELF
TRBJ2-3 TRBV29-1 . SVEGRLHTDTQY
TRBJ2-6 TRBV29-1 few SVSLAGLVTSGANVLT
TRBJ2-1 TRBV19 . ASSIELAAYNEQF
TRBJ2-1 TRBV29-1 . SAPGLAGNEQF
TRBJ2-2 TRBV29-1 . SVVVGLSNTGELF
TRBJ2-3 TRBV29-1 . SVGASGGASISADTQY
TRBJ1-4 TRBV29-1 few SVRDRSEKLF
TRBJ2-1 TRBV29-1 . SEQQGAVHEQF
TRBJ1-5 TRBV29-1 . SVTGPGSNQPQH
TRBJ2-7 TRBV29-1 few SVGLAGGYEQY
TRBJ2-3 TRBV28 . ASSGTGGAGDTQY
TRBJ1-1 TRBV29-1 . SADRVQGGTEAF
TRBJ2-7 TRBV5-1 . ASSLAGTGTGSYEQY
TRBJ1-1 TRBV4-1 once ASSQLPTLMNTEAF
TRBJ2-5 TRBV7-9 . ASSLGVQRGETQY
TRBJ2-7 TRBV20-1 . SARSSYEQY
TRBJ1-1 TRBV5-1 few ASSSRTGDGTEAF
TRBJ2-3 TRBV5-1 . ASSLPGPRTDTQY
TRBJ1-5 TRBV30 . AWSVMGTGDYQPQH
TRBJ1-1 TRBV27 . ASSPGGGGTEAF
TRBJ2-3 TRBV29-1 few SAIRWQNTDTQY
TRBJ2-1 TRBV2 . ASSLSRLEEML
TRBJ2-5 TRBV18 . ASSQQETQY
TRBJ2-1 TRBV28 . ASSSTSFPYNEQF
TRBJ2-1 TRBV4-2 . ASSLQRWDEQF
TRBJ1-1 TRBV29-1 . SVRQILNTEAF
TRBJ2-1 TRBV29-1 . SVEGGTFHVGSEQF
TRBJ1-6 TRBV29-1 few SVSQRNSPLH
TRBJ1-1 TRBV7-9 medium-sized ASSSQGGTEAF
TRBJ1-1 TRBV14 . ASSQGSNTEAF
TRBJ1-1 TRBV30 . AWSVGGSNTEAF
TRBJ2-1 TRBV7-8 . ASSQGMVGNEQF
TRBJ1-1 TRBV7-2 . ASSLDSPYTEAF
TRBJ1-4 TRBV28 . ASSLLTTDEKLF
TRBJ2-3 TRBV4-1 . ASSQSPIDGTDTQY
TRBJ2-7 TRBV11-2 once ASSLDGTIYEQY
TRBJ2-1 TRBV29-1 . SVEEGASWGNEQF
TRBJ2-7 TRBV11-2 . ASSMGTSGRAADEQY
TRBJ2-7 TRBV29-1 few SVLYTGVHEQY
TRBJ2-7 TRBV29-1 few SVRDRGRLYEQY